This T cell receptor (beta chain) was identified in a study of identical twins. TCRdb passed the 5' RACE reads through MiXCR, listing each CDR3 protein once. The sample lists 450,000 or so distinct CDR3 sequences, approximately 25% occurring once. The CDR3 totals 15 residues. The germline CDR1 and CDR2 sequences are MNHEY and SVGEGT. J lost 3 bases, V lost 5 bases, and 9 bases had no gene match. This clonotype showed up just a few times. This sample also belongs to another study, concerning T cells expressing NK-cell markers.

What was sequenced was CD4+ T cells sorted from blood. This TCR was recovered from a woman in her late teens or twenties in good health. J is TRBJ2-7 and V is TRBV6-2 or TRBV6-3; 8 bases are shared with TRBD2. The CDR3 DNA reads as TGTGCCAGCAGTAGGGGCGGGAGGCCAGACTACGAGCAGTACTTC. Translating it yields CASSRGGRPDYEQYF.